This T cell receptor beta chain originates from a study of blood T cell repertoires in COVID-19. Whole-study context: Sources were T cells, B-cell-depleted T cells, or PBMCs; the material itself was cDNA or gDNA.

The table lists this clone with a count of one. Per the original methods: The authors estimated nucleated cell counts from reference gene primer amplification. Repertoires were generated with immunoSEQ multiplex PCR, while TCRdb's copy carries only in-frame clones and drops some. That table is the source of V, J and clone size, and D and trimming were worked out from the DNA. The table lists 240,000 or so clones, 86% of them singletons. Assignment of participants to cohorts was predicated upon participant-reported clinical history. The trim removed 4 bases at V and 2 bases at J, leaving 4 bases unmatched. The CDR3 sequence is 14 residues long. The germline V gene has CDR1 LNHDA and CDR2 SQIVND (reference sequence).

The V gene is TRBV19, the J gene TRBJ2-7, with TRBD1 matching over 8 bases. Sequenced: PBMCs or T cells enriched from blood (not recorded which). This receptor was identified in a woman aged 40 to 55 with acute COVID-19. CDR3 nucleotide sequence: TGTGCCAGTAGTACTGGACAGGGAACCTACGAGCAGTACTTC. It is translated as CASSTGQGTYEQYF.